The entry that follows covers one T cell receptor beta chain sequence. The sample comes from a study of blood T cell repertoires in COVID-19. The CDR3 runs 14 residues. Germline loops: CDR1 MDHEN, CDR2 SYDVKM. V gave up 5 bases and J gave up 6 bases, with 14 bases separating them. Authors' processing steps: Amplified reference gene primers provided the basis for estimating nucleated cell counts. Measured with immunoSEQ multiplex PCR; TCRdb has only the in-frame clones, and not every one. That table is the source of V, J and clone size, and D and trimming were worked out from the DNA. This sample has tens of thousands of clones, with approximately 90% found just once.

Sequenced: peripheral blood. The chain couples TRBV28 to TRBJ2-1, with a weak D call TRBD2 (6 bases). The sequence came from a man in his fifties with active COVID-19. CDR3 sequence: CASSLGGEGNEQFF. CDR3 coding DNA: TGTGCCAGCAGTCTCGGGGGAGAGGGCAATGAGCAGTTCTTC. Filled out from reference TRBV28 and TRBJ2-1, the complete variable domain reads DVKVTQSSRYLVKRTGEKVFLECVQDMDHENMFWYRQDPGLGLRLIYFSYDVKMKEKGDIPEGYSVSREKKERFSLILESASTNQTSMYLCASSLGGEGNEQFFGPGTRLTVL.